The rows below give T cell receptor beta chains drawn from one sample of a study of long-term antiretroviral therapy in people with HIV. The assay was immunoSEQ multiplex PCR, and TCRdb's table has in-frame clones only and misses some. The profile shows roughly 28,000 clones, about nine tenths of them singletons. Sequenced here: unsorted PBMCs, sampled 3.1 years after starting antiretroviral therapy. Receptors were obtained from a young man with HIV. CDR3s include the opening cysteine and the closing phenylalanine or tryptophan. D genes are given only for firm matches. Clone size is shown for a subset of rows, as once, few, many or a class of expanded clone.

>13|TRBJ2-5|NA|TRBV6-1|NA
CASTLPGVETQYF
TGTGCCAGCACCCTGCCAGGGGTGGAGACCCAGTACTTC
>14|TRBJ1-4|NA|TRBV5-4|NA
CASSFLREVEKLFF
TGTGCCAGCAGCTTCCTCCGGGAGGTTGAAAAACTGTTTTTT
>15|TRBJ1-5|NA|TRBV5-3|NA
CARSFPGVNNQPQHF
TGTGCCAGAAGCTTTCCAGGGGTGAACAATCAGCCCCAGCATTTT
>14|TRBJ1-1|NA|TRBV5-1|NA
CASSFTGGNTEAFF
TGCGCCAGCAGCTTTACAGGTGGGAACACTGAAGCTTTCTTT
>14|TRBJ2-3|NA|TRBV2|NA
CASSLGVRTDTQYF
TGTGCCAGCAGTTTAGGGGTACGCACAGATACGCAGTATTTT
>18|TRBJ2-7|NA|TRBV19|TRBD1
CASSPTSTPGQGAYEQYF
TGTGCCAGTAGTCCTACCTCTACGCCGGGACAGGGGGCATACGAGCAGTACTTC
>13|TRBJ1-1|once|TRBV6-6|NA
CASRLTTNTEAFF
TGTGCCAGCAGGTTGACAACGAACACTGAAGCTTTCTTT
>13|TRBJ2-1|NA|TRBV7-8|NA
CASRPGAFNEQFF
TGTGCCAGCAGGCCGGGGGCTTTCAATGAGCAGTTCTTC
>13|TRBJ2-2|NA|TRBV9|TRBD2
CASNTGGTGELFF
TGTGCCAGCAATACGGGAGGTACCGGGGAGCTGTTTTTT
>15|TRBJ2-2|NA|TRBV7-9|NA
CASSPSSANTGELFF
TGTGCCAGCAGCCCTAGCAGTGCGAACACCGGGGAGCTGTTTTTT
>11|TRBJ1-1|once|TRBV16|NA
CASSQSAEAFF
TGTGCCAGCAGCCAATCCGCTGAAGCTTTCTTT
>20|TRBJ2-7|NA|TRBV2|NA
CASSETSAAEELNPSYEQYF
TGTGCCAGCAGTGAGACGTCGGCGGCTGAAGAATTGAACCCCTCCTACGAGCAGTACTTC
>14|TRBJ2-3|NA|TRBV19|TRBD2
CASSIRGGADTQYF
TGTGCCAGTAGTATACGCGGGGGGGCAGATACGCAGTATTTT
>14|TRBJ1-1|NA|TRBV4-1|NA
CASSQDGWDTEAFF
TGCGCCAGCAGCCAAGATGGATGGGACACTGAAGCTTTCTTT
>13|TRBJ2-3|NA|TRBV9|NA
CASSMPGSDTQYF
TGTGCCAGTTCTATGCCGGGGTCAGATACGCAGTATTTT
>14|TRBJ2-3|once|TRBV9|NA
CASSVDESTDTQYF
TGTGCCAGCAGCGTAGATGAAAGCACAGATACGCAGTATTTT
>14|TRBJ2-2|NA|TRBV9|NA
CASSTAWGTGELFF
TGTGCCAGCAGCACGGCGTGGGGGACCGGGGAGCTGTTTTTT
>17|TRBJ2-1|NA|TRBV12-5|NA
CASGSDRRPQIYNEQFF
TGTGCTAGTGGTTCCGACAGGCGACCACAAATTTACAATGAGCAGTTCTTC
>14|TRBJ2-2|NA|TRBV6-5|NA
CASSSGPTSGELFF
TGTGCCAGCAGTTCCGGACCGACGTCTGGGGAGCTGTTTTTT
>18|TRBJ2-1|once|TRBV5-1|TRBD1
CASSLVLGWTGNYNEQFF
TGCGCCAGCAGCTTGGTGTTGGGCTGGACAGGCAACTACAATGAGCAGTTCTTC
>15|TRBJ1-3|once|TRBV7-2|NA
CASSLAGSSGNTIYF
TGTGCCAGCAGCTTAGCGGGATCCTCTGGAAACACCATATATTTT
>16|TRBJ2-4|NA|TRBV7-9|NA
CASSLGWVGETNIQYF
TGTGCCAGCAGCTTAGGGTGGGTGGGCGAAACAAACATTCAGTACTTC
>14|TRBJ1-1|NA|TRBV14|NA
CASSQWGRVTEAFF
TGTGCCAGCAGCCAATGGGGGCGGGTCACTGAAGCTTTCTTT
>17|TRBJ2-3|NA|TRBV15|NA
CATSSPGTLRRTDTQYF
TGTGCCACCAGCAGCCCCGGGACTCTCAGACGCACAGATACGCAGTATTTT
>12|TRBJ1-1|NA|TRBV10-3|NA
CAIKGTLNEAFF
TGTGCCATCAAGGGCACTCTCAATGAAGCTTTCTTT
>16|TRBJ1-2|NA|TRBV6-5|TRBD1
CASSYYHGDSNYGYTF
TGTGCCAGCAGTTACTACCACGGGGACAGTAACTATGGCTACACCTTC
>12|TRBJ2-7|NA|TRBV2|NA
CASSSNGYEQYF
TGTGCCAGCAGTTCTAACGGCTACGAGCAGTACTTC
>12|TRBJ1-2|NA|TRBV4-2|TRBD1
CASSPGGYGYTF
TGTGCCAGCAGCCCAGGGGGGTATGGCTACACCTTC
>15|TRBJ2-1|once|TRBV5-4|TRBD2
CASSTGLADYNEQFF
TGTGCCAGCAGCACCGGACTAGCGGACTACAATGAGCAGTTCTTC
>11|TRBJ2-3|NA|TRBV29-1|NA
CSVEWTDTQYF
TGCAGCGTAGAGTGGACAGATACGCAGTATTTT
>17|TRBJ2-2|NA|TRBV4-3|NA
CASSQDFGSTNTGELFF
TGCGCCAGCAGCCAAGATTTCGGCAGTACTAACACCGGGGAGCTGTTTTTT
>14|TRBJ1-1|NA|TRBV7-9|NA
CASSLIRGATEAFF
TGTGCCAGCAGCTTAATTAGAGGGGCCACTGAAGCTTTCTTT
>14|TRBJ2-1|NA|TRBV9|NA
CASSLSPLVNEQFF
TGTGCCAGCAGCTTAAGTCCCTTAGTCAATGAGCAGTTCTTC
>14|TRBJ2-7|NA|TRBV4-3|NA
CASSQGIGFYEQYF
TGCGCCAGCAGCCAAGGAATAGGATTCTACGAGCAGTACTTC